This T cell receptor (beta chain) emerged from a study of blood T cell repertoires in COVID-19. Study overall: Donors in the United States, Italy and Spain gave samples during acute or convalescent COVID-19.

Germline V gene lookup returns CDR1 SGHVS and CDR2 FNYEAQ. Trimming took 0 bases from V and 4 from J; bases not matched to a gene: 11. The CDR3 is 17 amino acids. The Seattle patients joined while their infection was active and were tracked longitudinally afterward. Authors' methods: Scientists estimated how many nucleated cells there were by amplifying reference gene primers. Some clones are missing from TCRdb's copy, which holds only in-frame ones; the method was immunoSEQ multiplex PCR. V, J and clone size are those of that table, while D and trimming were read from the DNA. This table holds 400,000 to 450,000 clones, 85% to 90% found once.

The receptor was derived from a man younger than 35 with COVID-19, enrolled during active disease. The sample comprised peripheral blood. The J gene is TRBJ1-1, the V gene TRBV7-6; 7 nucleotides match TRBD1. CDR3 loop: CASSLAVSPGQTTEAFF. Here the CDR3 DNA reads TGTGCCAGCAGCTTAGCCGTTAGCCCGGGACAGACCACTGAAGCTTTCTTT.